Given below is one TCR beta chain in context. At one end, the junction sequence differs from germline, possibly due to a read error. TCRbeta libraries were built with three rounds of nested PCR, modified from ARM-PCR. MiXCR was run by TCRdb on the multiplex PCR reads, yielding one entry per CDR3 protein. The sample contains roughly 76,000 distinct CDR3 sequences, 55% to 70% of which appear only once. This specimen comes from a study of tumor and adjacent non-tumor tissue in lung cancer. RNA was extracted from bulk tissue without any cell sorting. Per germline, CDR1 GTSNPN and CDR2 SVGIG (reference sequence). The length of the CDR3 is 13 residues.

Specimen: lung tumor tissue. The J gene is TRBJ1-1, the V gene TRBV30; no clear D gene. The clonotype comes from a woman in her 70s with non-small cell lung cancer. The CDR3 DNA reads TGTGCCTGGGGTGTGGGGATGAACACTGAAGCTTTATTT. It encodes CAWGVGMNTEALF.